This TCR beta chain is from a study of OX40 agonist ivuxolimab in advanced cancers. Background on the study: Among those enrolled, mean age was roughly 62 years (range roughly 20 to 80) and about 82% were male. General study results and limits: At 0.1 to 3.0 mg/kg and by week 6, clonal expansion occurred in CD4+ and CD8+ blood T cells. The 0.1-3.0 mg/kg partial responders had among the lowest clonal expansion.

CDR3 length: 14 residues. CDR1 LGHNA and CDR2 YNFKEQ come from the germline V gene. Trimming stripped 4 bases from V and 4 bases from J, with 13 bases between. To note about this clone: The antigen is unknown.

Some clones are missing from TCRdb's copy, which holds only in-frame ones; the method was immunoSEQ multiplex PCR. The table lists some 100,000 clones, 89% of them singletons, with approximately 0.16% in the top ten. The rearrangement uses TRBV4-2 and TRBJ1-2; perhaps TRBD1 as D (6 bases). The source was CD4+ or CD8+ T cells sorted from blood, collected in a trial of the OX40 agonist ivuxolimab. This TCR was recovered from an adult with an advanced solid tumor such as melanoma, head and neck, liver or kidney cancer. CDR3 nucleotides: TGTGCCAGCAGCCCCCCGACAGGACGCTATGGCTACACCTTC. This sequence encodes CASSPPTGRYGYTF.